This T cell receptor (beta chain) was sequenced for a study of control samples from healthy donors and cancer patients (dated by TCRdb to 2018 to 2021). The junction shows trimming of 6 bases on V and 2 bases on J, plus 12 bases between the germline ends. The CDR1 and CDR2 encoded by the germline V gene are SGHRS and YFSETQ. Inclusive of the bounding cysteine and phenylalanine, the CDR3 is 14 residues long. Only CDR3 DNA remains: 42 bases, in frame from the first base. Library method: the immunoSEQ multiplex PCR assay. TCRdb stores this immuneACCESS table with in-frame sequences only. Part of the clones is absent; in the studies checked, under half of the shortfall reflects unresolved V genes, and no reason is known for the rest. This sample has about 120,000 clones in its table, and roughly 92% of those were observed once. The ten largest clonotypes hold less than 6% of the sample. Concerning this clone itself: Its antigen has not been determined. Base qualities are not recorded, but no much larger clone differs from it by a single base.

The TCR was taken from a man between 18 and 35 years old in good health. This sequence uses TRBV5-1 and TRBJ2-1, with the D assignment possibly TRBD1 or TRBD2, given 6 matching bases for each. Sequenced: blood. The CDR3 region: CASNPRGAYNEQFF. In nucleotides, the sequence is TGCGCCAGCAACCCGAGGGGGGCCTACAATGAGCAGTTCTTC.